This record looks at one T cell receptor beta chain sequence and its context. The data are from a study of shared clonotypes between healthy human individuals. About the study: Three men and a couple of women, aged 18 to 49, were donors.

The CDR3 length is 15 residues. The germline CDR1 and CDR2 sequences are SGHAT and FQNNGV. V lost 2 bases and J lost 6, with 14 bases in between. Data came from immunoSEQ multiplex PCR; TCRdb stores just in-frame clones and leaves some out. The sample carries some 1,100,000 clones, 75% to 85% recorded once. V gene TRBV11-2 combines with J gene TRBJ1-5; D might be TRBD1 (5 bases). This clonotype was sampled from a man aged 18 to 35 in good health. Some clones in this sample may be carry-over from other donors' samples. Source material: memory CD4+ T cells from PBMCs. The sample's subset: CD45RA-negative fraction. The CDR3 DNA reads TGTGCCAGCAGCTTATCGGGGGATGGTATTCAGCCCCAGCATTTT. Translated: CASSLSGDGIQPQHF.